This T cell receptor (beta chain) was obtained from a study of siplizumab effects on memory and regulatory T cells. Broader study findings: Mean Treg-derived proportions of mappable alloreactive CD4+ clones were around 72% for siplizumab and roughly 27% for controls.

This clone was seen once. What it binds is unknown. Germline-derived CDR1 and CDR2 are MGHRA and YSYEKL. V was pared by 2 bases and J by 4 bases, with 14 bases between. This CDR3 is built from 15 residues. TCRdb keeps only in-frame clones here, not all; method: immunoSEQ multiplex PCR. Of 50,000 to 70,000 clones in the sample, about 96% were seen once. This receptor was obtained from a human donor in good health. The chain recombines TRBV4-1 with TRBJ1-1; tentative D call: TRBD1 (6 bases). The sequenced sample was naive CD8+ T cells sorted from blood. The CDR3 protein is CASSQPTGRATEAFF. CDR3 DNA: TGCGCCAGCAGCCAACCTACAGGGCGGGCCACTGAAGCTTTCTTT.